This TCR beta chain is drawn from a study of blood T cell repertoires in COVID-19. Study-level information: Both acute and convalescent COVID-19 samples were obtained from the United States, Italy and Spain.

Concerning this clone: Sequence at one end of the junction differs from germline and may be a read error.

Profiling relied on immunoSEQ multiplex PCR, and the TCRdb table lists in-frame clones only, not all of them. The data contain about 74,000 clones, around nine tenths of them singletons. The CDR3 loop spans 11 amino acids. Germline V gene sequence: CDR1 KGHDR, CDR2 SFDVKD. The sequencing sample was made of peripheral blood. The sequence derives from a man in his forties or fifties with acute or convalescent COVID-19. V usage is TRBV24-1 and J usage is TRBJ1-3, with 8 bases identical to TRBD1. This CDR3 reads CATSEAGQVHF. Here the CDR3 DNA reads TGTGCCACCAGTGAAGCGGGACAGGTACATTTT.